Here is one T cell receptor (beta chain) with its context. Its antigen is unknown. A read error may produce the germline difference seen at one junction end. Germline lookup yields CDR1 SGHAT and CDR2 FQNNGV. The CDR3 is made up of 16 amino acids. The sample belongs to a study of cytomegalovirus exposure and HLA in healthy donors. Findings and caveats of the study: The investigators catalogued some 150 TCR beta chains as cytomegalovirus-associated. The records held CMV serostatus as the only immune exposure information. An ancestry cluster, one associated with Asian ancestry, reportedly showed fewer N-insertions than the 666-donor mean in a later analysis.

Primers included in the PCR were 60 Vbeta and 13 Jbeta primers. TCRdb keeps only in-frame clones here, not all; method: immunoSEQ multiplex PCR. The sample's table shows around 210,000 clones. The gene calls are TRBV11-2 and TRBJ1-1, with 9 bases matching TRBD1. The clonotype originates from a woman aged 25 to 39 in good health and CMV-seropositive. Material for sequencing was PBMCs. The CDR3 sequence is CASSIDPGQGRDEAFF. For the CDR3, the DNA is TGTGCCAGCAGCATAGATCCGGGACAGGGAAGAGATGAAGCTTTCTTT.